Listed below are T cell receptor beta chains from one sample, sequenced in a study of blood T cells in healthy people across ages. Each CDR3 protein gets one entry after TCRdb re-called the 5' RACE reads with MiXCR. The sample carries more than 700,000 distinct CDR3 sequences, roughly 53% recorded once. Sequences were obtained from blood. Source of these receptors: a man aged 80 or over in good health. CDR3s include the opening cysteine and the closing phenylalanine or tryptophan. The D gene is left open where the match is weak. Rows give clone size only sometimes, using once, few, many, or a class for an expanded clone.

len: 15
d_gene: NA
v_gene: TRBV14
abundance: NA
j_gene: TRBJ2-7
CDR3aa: CASSLLGAATYEQYF
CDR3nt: TGTGCCAGCAGCCTCCTAGGGGCGGCAACCTACGAGCAGTACTTC

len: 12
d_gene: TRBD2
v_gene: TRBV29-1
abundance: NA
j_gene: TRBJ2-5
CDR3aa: CSVMGGQETQYF
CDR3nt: TGCAGCGTCATGGGGGGGCAAGAGACCCAGTACTTC

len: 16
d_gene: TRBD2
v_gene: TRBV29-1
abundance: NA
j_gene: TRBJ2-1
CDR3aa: CSVEDLGGRESNEQFF
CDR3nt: TGCAGCGTTGAAGATCTAGGCGGGAGGGAGTCCAATGAGCAGTTCTTC

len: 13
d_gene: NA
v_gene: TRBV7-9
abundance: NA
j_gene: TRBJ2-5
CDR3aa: CASSVLGAETQYF
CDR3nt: TGTGCCAGCAGCGTACTAGGGGCGGAGACCCAGTACTTC

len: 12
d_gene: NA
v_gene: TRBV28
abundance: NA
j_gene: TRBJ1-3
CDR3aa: CASSLNGNTIYF
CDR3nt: TGTGCCAGCAGTTTAAACGGGAACACCATATATTTT

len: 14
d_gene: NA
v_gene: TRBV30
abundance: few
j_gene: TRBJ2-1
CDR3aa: CAWSGTGTFYEQFF
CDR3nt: TGTGCCTGGAGTGGAACAGGGACTTTCTACGAGCAGTTCTTC

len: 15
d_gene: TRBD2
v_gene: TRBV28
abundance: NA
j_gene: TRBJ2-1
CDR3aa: CASRLAGTSGGEQFF
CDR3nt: TGTGCCAGCAGACTAGCCGGGACTAGCGGGGGGGAGCAGTTCTTC

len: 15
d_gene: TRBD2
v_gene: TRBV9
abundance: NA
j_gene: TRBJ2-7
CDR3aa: CASSVGNSGSYEQYF
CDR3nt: TGTGCCAGCAGCGTAGGGAATAGCGGGAGCTACGAGCAGTACTTC

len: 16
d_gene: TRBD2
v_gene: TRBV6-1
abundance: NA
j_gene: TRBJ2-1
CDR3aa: CASSEAFNGRVNEQFF
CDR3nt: TGTGCCAGCAGTGAAGCGTTCAACGGGAGGGTCAATGAGCAGTTCTTC

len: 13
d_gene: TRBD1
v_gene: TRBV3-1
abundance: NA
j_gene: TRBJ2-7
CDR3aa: CASSRRGGGEQYF
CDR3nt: TGTGCCAGCAGCCGCCGAGGGGGCGGCGAGCAGTACTTC

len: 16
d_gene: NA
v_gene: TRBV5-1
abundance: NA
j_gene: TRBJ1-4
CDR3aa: CASSPAGEPRGEKLFF
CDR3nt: TGCGCCAGCAGCCCTGCGGGAGAACCAAGAGGGGAAAAACTGTTTTTT

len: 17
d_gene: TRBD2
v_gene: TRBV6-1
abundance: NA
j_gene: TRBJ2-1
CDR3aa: CASRKLILADSYNEQFF
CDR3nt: TGTGCCAGCAGGAAACTCATCCTAGCGGACTCCTACAATGAGCAGTTCTTC

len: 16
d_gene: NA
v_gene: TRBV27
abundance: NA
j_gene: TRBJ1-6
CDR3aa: CASSLRPGGGNSPLHF
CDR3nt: TGTGCCAGCAGCCTACGGCCCGGGGGAGGTAATTCACCCCTCCACTTT

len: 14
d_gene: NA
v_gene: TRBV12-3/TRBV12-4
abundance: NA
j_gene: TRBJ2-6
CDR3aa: CASSPRTGANVLTF
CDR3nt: TGTGCCAGCAGTCCCCGAACTGGGGCCAACGTCCTGACTTTC

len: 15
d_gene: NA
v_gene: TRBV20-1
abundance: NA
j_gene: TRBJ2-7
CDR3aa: CSARDPRRPTYEQYF
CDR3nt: TGCAGTGCTAGAGATCCTAGGAGACCTACCTACGAGCAGTACTTC

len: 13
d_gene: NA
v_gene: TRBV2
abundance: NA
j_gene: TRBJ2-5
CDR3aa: CATTPGEEETQYF
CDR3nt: TGTGCCACCACCCCGGGGGAGGAAGAGACCCAGTACTTC

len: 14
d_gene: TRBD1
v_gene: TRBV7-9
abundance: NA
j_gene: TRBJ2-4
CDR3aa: CASSLAQGMNIQYF
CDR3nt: TGTGCCAGCAGCTTAGCACAGGGGATGAACATTCAGTACTTC

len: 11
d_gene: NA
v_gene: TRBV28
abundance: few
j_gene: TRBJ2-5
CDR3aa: CARAQGETQYF
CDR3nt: TGTGCCCGCGCGCAAGGGGAGACCCAGTACTTC

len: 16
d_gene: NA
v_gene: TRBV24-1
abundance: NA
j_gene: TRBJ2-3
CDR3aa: CATSDSRQGQHRYAYF
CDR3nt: TGTGCCACCAGTGATTCGAGGCAGGGCCAGCACAGATACGCGTATTTT

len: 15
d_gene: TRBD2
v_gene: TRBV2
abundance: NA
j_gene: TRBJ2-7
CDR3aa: CASSEDPGGGYEQYF
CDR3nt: TGTGCCAGCAGTGAAGACCCGGGAGGTGGCTACGAGCAGTACTTC

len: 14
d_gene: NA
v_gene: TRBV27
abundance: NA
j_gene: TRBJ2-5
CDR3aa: CASSLRQSRETQYF
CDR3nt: TGTGCCAGCAGTTTGCGACAGAGCCGAGAGACCCAGTACTTC

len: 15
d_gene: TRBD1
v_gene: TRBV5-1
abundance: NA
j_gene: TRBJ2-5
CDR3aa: CASSWTGGGGETQYF
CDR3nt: TGCGCCAGCAGCTGGACAGGGGGCGGAGGGGAGACCCAGTACTTC

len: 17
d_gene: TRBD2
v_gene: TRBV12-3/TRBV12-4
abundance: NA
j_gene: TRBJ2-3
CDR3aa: CASSPLSPSGDQDTQYF
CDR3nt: TGTGCCAGCAGTCCCCTAAGCCCGAGCGGGGACCAAGATACGCAGTATTTT

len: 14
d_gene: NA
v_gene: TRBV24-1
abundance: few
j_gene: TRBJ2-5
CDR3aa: CATSDPNGEETQYF
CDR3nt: TGTGCCACCAGTGATCCCAACGGGGAAGAGACCCAGTACTTC

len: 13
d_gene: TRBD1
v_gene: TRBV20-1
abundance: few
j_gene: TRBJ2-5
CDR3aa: CSALIGGSETQYF
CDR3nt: TGCAGTGCCCTGATAGGGGGCAGTGAGACCCAGTACTTC

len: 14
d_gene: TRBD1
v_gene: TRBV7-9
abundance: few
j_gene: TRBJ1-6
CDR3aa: CASSPDRVGSPLHF
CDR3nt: TGTGCCAGCAGCCCGGACAGGGTCGGATCACCCCTCCACTTT

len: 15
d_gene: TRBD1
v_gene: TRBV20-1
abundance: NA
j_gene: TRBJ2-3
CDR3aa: CSARQPQGATDTQYF
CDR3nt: TGCAGTGCTAGACAGCCTCAGGGGGCCACAGATACGCAGTATTTT

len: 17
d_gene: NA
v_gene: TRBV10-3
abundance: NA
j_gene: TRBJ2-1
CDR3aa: CAISDPQGGGSLNEQFF
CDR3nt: TGTGCCATCAGTGACCCACAGGGGGGGGGAAGTCTGAATGAGCAGTTCTTC

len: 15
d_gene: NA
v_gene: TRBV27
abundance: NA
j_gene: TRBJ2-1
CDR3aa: CASSPPDSPTNEQFF
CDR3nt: TGTGCCAGCAGTCCTCCGGACAGCCCAACCAATGAGCAGTTCTTC

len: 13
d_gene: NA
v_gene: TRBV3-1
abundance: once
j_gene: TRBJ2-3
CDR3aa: CTSSSTGTRYAYF
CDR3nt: TGTACCAGCAGCTCTACAGGGACCAGATACGCGTATTTT

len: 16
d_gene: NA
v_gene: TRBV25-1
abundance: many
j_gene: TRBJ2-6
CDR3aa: CASSELFGVTANVLTF
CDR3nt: TGTGCCAGCAGTGAATTATTCGGGGTAACGGCCAACGTCCTGACTTTC

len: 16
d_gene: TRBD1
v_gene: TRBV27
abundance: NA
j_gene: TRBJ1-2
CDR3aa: CASRTPGTGNQYGYTF
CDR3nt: TGTGCCAGCAGAACCCCCGGGACAGGGAACCAATATGGCTACACCTTC

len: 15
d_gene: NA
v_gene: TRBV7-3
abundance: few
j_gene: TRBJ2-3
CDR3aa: CASALSGLRTDTQYF
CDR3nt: TGTGCCAGCGCCCTCAGTGGTTTACGAACAGATACGCAGTATTTT

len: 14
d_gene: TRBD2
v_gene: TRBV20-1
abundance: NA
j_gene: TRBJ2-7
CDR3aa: CSSQAGSGSYEQYF
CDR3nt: TGCAGTAGCCAAGCGGGGTCGGGGTCCTACGAGCAGTACTTC

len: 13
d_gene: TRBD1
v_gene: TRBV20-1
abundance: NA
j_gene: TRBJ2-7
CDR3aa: CSAGTGKRYEQYF
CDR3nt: TGCAGTGCCGGGACAGGGAAGCGCTACGAGCAGTACTTC

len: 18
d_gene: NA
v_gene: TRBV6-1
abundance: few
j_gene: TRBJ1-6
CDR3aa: CASSPGIGASSYNSPLHF
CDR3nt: TGTGCCAGCAGTCCGGGTATTGGGGCGAGCTCCTATAATTCACCCCTCCACTTT

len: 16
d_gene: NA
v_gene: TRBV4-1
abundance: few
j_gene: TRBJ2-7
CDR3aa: CASSQDFSLSSYEQYF
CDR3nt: TGCGCCAGCAGCCAAGATTTCTCACTGAGCTCCTACGAGCAGTACTTC

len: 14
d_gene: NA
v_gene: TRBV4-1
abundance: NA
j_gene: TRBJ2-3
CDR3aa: CASSQEFMERCAYF
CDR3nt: TGCGCCAGCAGCCAAGAGTTCATGGAGAGATGCGCGTATTTT

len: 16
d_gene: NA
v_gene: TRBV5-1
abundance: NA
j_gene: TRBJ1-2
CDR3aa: CASSSDRTVSNYGYTF
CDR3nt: TGCGCCAGCAGCTCTGACAGAACCGTCTCTAACTATGGCTACACCTTC

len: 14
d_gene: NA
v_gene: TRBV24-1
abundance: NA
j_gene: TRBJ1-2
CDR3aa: CATSDVQHNYGYTF
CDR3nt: TGTGCCACCAGTGACGTACAGCATAACTATGGCTACACCTTC

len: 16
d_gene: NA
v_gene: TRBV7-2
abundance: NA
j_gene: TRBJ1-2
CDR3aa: CASSPSRPNVVSGYTF
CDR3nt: TGTGCCAGCAGCCCCTCGCGACCCAACGTGGTCTCCGGCTACACCTTC

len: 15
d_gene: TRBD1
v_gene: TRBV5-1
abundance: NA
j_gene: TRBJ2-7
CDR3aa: CASSTTGQGSYEQYF
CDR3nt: TGCGCCAGCAGCACCACGGGACAGGGATCCTACGAGCAGTACTTC

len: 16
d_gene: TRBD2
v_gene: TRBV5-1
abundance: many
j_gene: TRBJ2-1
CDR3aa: CASSLDSSGSYNEQFF
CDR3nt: TGCGCCAGCAGCTTGGATTCTAGCGGGTCCTACAATGAGCAGTTCTTC

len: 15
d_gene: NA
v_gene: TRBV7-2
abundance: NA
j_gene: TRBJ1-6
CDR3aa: CASSFYRDPNSPLHF
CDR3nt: TGTGCCAGCAGCTTCTACAGGGACCCTAATTCACCCCTCCACTTT

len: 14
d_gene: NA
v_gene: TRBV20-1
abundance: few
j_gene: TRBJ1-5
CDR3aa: CSASDGIGHQPQHF
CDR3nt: TGCAGTGCTAGCGATGGCATAGGGCATCAGCCCCAGCATTTT

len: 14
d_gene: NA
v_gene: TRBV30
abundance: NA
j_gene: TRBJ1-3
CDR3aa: CAWSSGRLGNTIYF
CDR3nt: TGTGCCTGGAGTAGTGGCAGGCTTGGAAACACCATATATTTT

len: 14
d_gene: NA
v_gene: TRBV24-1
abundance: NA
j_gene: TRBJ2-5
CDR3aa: CATSASRGGETQYF
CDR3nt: TGTGCCACCAGTGCTTCTCGGGGCGGGGAGACCCAGTACTTC

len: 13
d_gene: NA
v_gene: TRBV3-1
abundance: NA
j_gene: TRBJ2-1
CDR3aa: CASTNSAYNEQFF
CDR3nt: TGTGCCAGCACTAACAGCGCCTACAATGAGCAGTTCTTC

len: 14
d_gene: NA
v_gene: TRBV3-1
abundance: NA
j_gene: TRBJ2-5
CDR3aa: CASSLLANQETQYF
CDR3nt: TGTGCCAGCAGTCTGTTGGCCAACCAAGAGACCCAGTACTTC

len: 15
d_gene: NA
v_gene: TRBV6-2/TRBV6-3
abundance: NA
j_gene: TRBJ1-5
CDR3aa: CASSSIRTGPSAQHF
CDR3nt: TGTGCCAGCAGCAGTATACGGACTGGGCCTTCAGCCCAGCATTTT